This is a list of T cell receptor beta chains from one sample in a study of human T cells and chemical hapten exposure. Via MiXCR, TCRdb re-called the RACE reads, giving one row per CDR3 protein. Of 60,000 to 90,000 distinct CDR3 sequences in the sample, 8.5% to 10% were seen once. The sample consisted of whole blood. The receptor source for this set is a female donor in good health. Some clones in this sample may be carry-over from other donors' samples. The CDR3 runs from the conserved cysteine through the conserved F or W. Fields, in order: J gene, D gene, clone size, V gene, CDR3 DNA, CDR3 protein. The D gene is left open where the match is weak. Some rows mark clone size as missing; the rest say once, few, many or name a class of expanded clone.

TRBJ1-1	-	-	TRBV12-3/TRBV12-4	TGTGCCAGCAGCCTTACATCGACAGTGAACACTGAAGCTTTCTTT	CASSLTSTVNTEAFF
TRBJ1-6	TRBD1	few	TRBV28	TGTGCCAGCAGTTTCCCTGCGGGACAGACGAATTCACCCCTCCACTTT	CASSFPAGQTNSPLHF
TRBJ1-5	-	many	TRBV7-9	TGTGCCAGCAGCTTAGAACAGTATCAGCCCCAGCATTTT	CASSLEQYQPQHF
TRBJ2-4	-	many	TRBV7-2	TGTGCCAGCAGCTTAGGGTCCACCAAAAACATTCAGTACTTC	CASSLGSTKNIQYF
TRBJ1-6	TRBD1	many	TRBV6-5	TGTGCCAGCCGAGAGGAGGCAGGGGGCTTTGGTAATTCACCCCTCCACTTT	CASREEAGGFGNSPLHF
TRBJ1-5	TRBD1	many	TRBV7-2	TGTGCCAGCAGCTTAGAGTATTTTGGGGGGACAGGGGCTTATAGCAATCAGCCCCAGCATTTT	CASSLEYFGGTGAYSNQPQHF
TRBJ2-7	TRBD2	many	TRBV6-2/TRBV6-3	TGTGCCAGCCATCATCCCGGAGCTAGCGGCTCCTACGAGCAGTACTTC	CASHHPGASGSYEQYF
TRBJ1-5	-	many	TRBV16	TGTGCCAGCAGCCAATACCGCAATCAGCCCCAGCATTTT	CASSQYRNQPQHF
TRBJ1-4	-	many	TRBV6-1	TGTGCCAGCAGTGAAAATGAGGTGGGACATGAAAAACTGTTTTTT	CASSENEVGHEKLFF
TRBJ1-5	-	many	TRBV5-1	TGCGCCAGCAGCTTGGGGTCCAATAATCAGCCCCAGCATTTT	CASSLGSNNQPQHF
TRBJ1-6	TRBD1	-	TRBV2	TGTGCCAGCAGGCCCAGGGGGCTACAAGAATCACCCCTCCACTTT	CASRPRGLQESPLHF
TRBJ2-4	-	few	TRBV14	TGTGCCAGCAGCCAAGACGGTGACCCCCTAGAACTAGCCAAAAACATTCAGTACTTC	CASSQDGDPLELAKNIQYF
TRBJ2-2	TRBD2	-	TRBV12-3/TRBV12-4	TGTGCCAGCAGTTTGCTGCTAGCGGGGGTGAACACCGGGGAGCTGTTTTTT	CASSLLLAGVNTGELFF
TRBJ2-3	TRBD1	many	TRBV12-3/TRBV12-4	TGTGCCAGCAGTTATCCGGACAGGGGCACGCAGTATTTT	CASSYPDRGTQYF
TRBJ2-5	TRBD2	-	TRBV5-1	TGCGCCAGCAGCATCCAACCCACTAGCGCCCAAGAGACCCAGTACTTC	CASSIQPTSAQETQYF
TRBJ1-6	-	many	TRBV27	TGTGCCAGCAGTTTATATGGCAGAAGCGGGAATTCACCCCTCCACTTT	CASSLYGRSGNSPLHF
TRBJ1-1	-	-	TRBV12-3/TRBV12-4	TGTGCCAGCAGTCCTCAGGCGGGGAAACACACTGAAGCTTTCTTT	CASSPQAGKHTEAFF
TRBJ2-1	-	-	TRBV9	TGTGCCAGCAGCTCAGGGGTACGGGAGCAGTTCTTC	CASSSGVREQFF
TRBJ1-3	-	few	TRBV7-9	TGTGCCAGCAGCAGGGGGGCAATAGGAAACACCATATATTTT	CASSRGAIGNTIYF
TRBJ1-5	-	few	TRBV20-1	TGCAGTGCTAGGGTCGGGGGAAATAGCAATCAGCCCCAGCATTTT	CSARVGGNSNQPQHF
TRBJ1-2	-	many	TRBV27	TGTGCCAGCAGCTTCAGAGGATCGCCTGGCTACACCTTC	CASSFRGSPGYTF
TRBJ2-1	-	few	TRBV11-3	TGTGCCAGCAGCTATACTAGCAACAATGAGCAGTTCTTC	CASSYTSNNEQFF
TRBJ1-1	-	-	TRBV7-3	TGTGCCAGCAGCCCTCAGGGAGGGGGCACTGAAGCTTTCTTT	CASSPQGGGTEAFF
TRBJ1-5	-	-	TRBV7-8	TGTGCCAGCAGCTTTATAATGCAGCCCCAGCATTTT	CASSFIMQPQHF
TRBJ2-2	-	many	TRBV10-1	TGCGCCAGCAGTGTGGGGCAGGAGAAAACCGGGGAGCTGTTTTTT	CASSVGQEKTGELFF
TRBJ1-1	-	many	TRBV7-2	TGTGCCAGCAGCTTACGCGGGGGGGGGTTGAACACTGAAGCTTTCTTT	CASSLRGGGLNTEAFF
TRBJ2-2	-	few	TRBV27	TGTGCCAGCAGTTTATTTGGGAGGCTCCAAAACACCGGGGAGCTGTTTTTT	CASSLFGRLQNTGELFF
TRBJ1-1	-	few	TRBV6-5	TGTGCCAGCAGTTACTCGTCGGGTACCACTGAAGCTTTCTTT	CASSYSSGTTEAFF
TRBJ1-3	TRBD1	-	TRBV7-6	TGTGCCAGCAGCTTCGAGGACAGGGCTGGAAACACCATATATTTT	CASSFEDRAGNTIYF
TRBJ1-2	-	-	TRBV15	TGTGCCACGGCCCTGCAGGGGAATGCCGACTACACCTTC	CATALQGNADYTF
TRBJ1-3	-	many	TRBV4-3	TGCGCCAGCAGCCAAGATTTGCGGGGACCGGCGCCTGGAAACACCATATATTTT	CASSQDLRGPAPGNTIYF
TRBJ1-5	-	many	TRBV2	TGTGCCAGCAGGCTGACAGGACCAATCCAGCATTTT	CASRLTGPIQHF
TRBJ1-3	-	many	TRBV23-1	TGCGCCAGCAGTCAATCAGTCAAAACCAACCTTAGCGGAAACACCATATATTTT	CASSQSVKTNLSGNTIYF
TRBJ2-7	-	many	TRBV3-1	TGTGCCAGCAGCCCTACGGACTCGTGGGACGAGCAGTACTTC	CASSPTDSWDEQYF
TRBJ2-7	TRBD1	-	TRBV20-1	TGCAGTGCTAGTGTTTGGGACAGGGTAATAAGTTTTCCCTACGAGCAGTACTTC	CSASVWDRVISFPYEQYF
TRBJ1-2	-	few	TRBV12-3/TRBV12-4	TGTGCCAGCAGTTTAGGGGGGATTGATAGGAGCTACACCTTC	CASSLGGIDRSYTF
TRBJ1-5	-	many	TRBV10-3	TGTGCCATCAGTGAGTCGGCAGGGGATCAGCCCCAGCATTTT	CAISESAGDQPQHF
TRBJ2-3	-	-	TRBV12-3/TRBV12-4	TGTGCCAGCAGTTTATTGGGACTTGGCACAGATACGCAGTATTTT	CASSLLGLGTDTQYF
TRBJ2-7	-	many	TRBV7-9	TGTGCCAGCAGCTTAGCACAGGGAAACGAGCAGTACTTC	CASSLAQGNEQYF
TRBJ2-1	-	few	TRBV14	TGTGCCAGCAGCCAAGATATTTGGGGGCGTGATGAGCAGTTCTTC	CASSQDIWGRDEQFF
TRBJ2-3	-	many	TRBV5-1	TGCGCCAGCACCGGGGGAATGGCAGATACGCAGTATTTT	CASTGGMADTQYF
TRBJ2-7	TRBD2	many	TRBV4-1	TGCGCCAGCAGCTTACGACTAGCGGGCCCCTACGAGCAGTACTTC	CASSLRLAGPYEQYF
TRBJ1-1	TRBD1	-	TRBV12-3/TRBV12-4	TGTGCCAGCATCGGACAGGGCCCTGAAGCTTTCTTT	CASIGQGPEAFF
TRBJ1-5	-	few	TRBV12-3/TRBV12-4	TGTGCCAGCAGTTCCCCATCCCCCAGGGGTTACCAGCCCCAGCATTTT	CASSSPSPRGYQPQHF
TRBJ2-7	TRBD1	-	TRBV20-1	TGCAGTGCTAGAGACCGGACAGGTCTCGAGGAGCAGTACTTC	CSARDRTGLEEQYF
TRBJ1-1	-	many	TRBV12-3/TRBV12-4	TGTGCCAGCAGTTTTCTCGAAAACACTGAAGCTTTCTTT	CASSFLENTEAFF
TRBJ1-1	-	many	TRBV18	TGTGCCAGCTCACCACTAGACAGTAACACTGAAGCTTTCTTT	CASSPLDSNTEAFF
TRBJ1-2	TRBD1	many	TRBV20-1	TGCAGTGGAAGACAGGGCTTTGTCTATGGCTACACCTTC	CSGRQGFVYGYTF